Listed here are 10 T cell receptor beta chains from one sample, sequenced in a study of blood T cell repertoires in COVID-19 (TCRdb year 2020). Library generation was performed with the immunoSEQ multiplex PCR assay. Not all clones reach the TCRdb copy of this immuneACCESS table, which keeps in-frame sequences only. Checked studies attribute under half of the gap to unresolved V genes and leave the rest unexplained. This sample is represented by roughly 460,000 clones; around nine tenths of them were singletons. The ten largest clones add up to 0.8% to 1% of the sample. The sequenced material came from peripheral blood. Receptors were obtained from a man aged 18 to 35 with COVID-19, enrolled during active disease.

This rearrangement joins TRBV7-9 to TRBJ2-1; 13 nucleotides agree with TRBD2. J lost 6 bases, V lost 1 base, and 0 bases had no gene match. Germline CDR1 is SEHNR and CDR2 is FQNEAQ (reference sequence). The CDR3 is 15 residues long. The chain's CDR3 is CASSLGTSGGNEQFF. The CDR3 DNA reads TGTGCCAGCAGCTTAGGGACTAGCGGGGGCAATGAGCAGTTCTTC.

The chain has TRBV6-5 and TRBJ2-7; D gene uncertain. Trimming took 8 bases from V and 0 from J, leaving 14 bases between them. The length of the CDR3 is 14 residues. Germline-derived CDR1 and CDR2 are MNHEY and SVGAGI. The CDR3 DNA is TGTGCCAGCCAAACTCCAGGAAGCTCCTACGAGCAGTACTTC. Protein product: CASQTPGSSYEQYF.

CDR3 sequence reads: CASRRLARNEQFF. In nucleotides, the CDR3 is TGTGCCAGCAGGCGACTAGCTCGGAATGAGCAGTTCTTC. This chain connects TRBV11-2 to TRBJ2-1, with TRBD2 identical over 7 bases. Germline V gene lookup returns CDR1 SGHAT and CDR2 FQNNGV. The CDR3 is 13 amino acids. V was pared by 6 bases and J by 7 bases, with 6 bases of the junction left unmatched.

The chain uses TRBV7-8 and TRBJ1-3; TRBD1 agrees at 7 bases. Germline-derived CDR1 and CDR2 are SGHVS and FQNEAQ. The CDR3 covers 16 residues. V was pared by 4 bases and J by 0 bases, with 6 bases of the junction left unmatched. CDR3 sequence: CASSWGTVYSGNTIYF. CDR3 coding DNA: TGTGCCAGCAGCTGGGGGACAGTATACTCTGGAAACACCATATATTTT.

The J gene is TRBJ2-4, the V gene TRBV5-5; a weak D match, TRBD2 (5 bases). This CDR3 has 16 amino acids. Germline V gives CDR1 SGHKS, CDR2 YYEKEE (reference sequence). The ends were cut back, 1 base at V and 0 bases at J, with 11 bases in the middle. CDR3 region: CASSLYMGVAKNIQYF. The CDR3 nucleotides read TGTGCCAGCAGCTTGTATATGGGAGTAGCCAAAAACATTCAGTACTTC.

The chain uses TRBV9 and TRBJ2-7; tentative D call: TRBD2 (5 bases). CDR1 is SGDLS, CDR2 YYNGEE, per germline. Trimming removed 2 bases from V and 2 bases from J, with 14 bases in between. There are 15 residues in the CDR3. DNA of the CDR3: TGTGCCAGCAGCGTGGGTCAGAGGGAAACCTACGAGCAGTACTTC. Its translation: CASSVGQRETYEQYF.

This sequence joins TRBV5-1 and TRBJ1-2, with 9 bases identical to TRBD1. Trimming cost V 0 bases and J 4 bases; bases outside gene matches: 10. This CDR3 has 17 residues. Germline values: CDR1 SGHRS, CDR2 YFSETQ. Written as DNA, the CDR3 is TGCGCCAGCAGCTTGGCGGGACAGGGAGGCGGAAGCTATGGCTACACCTTC. Its protein product is CASSLAGQGGGSYGYTF.

CDR3 bases: TGCAGCTCCGGTCGTCAAGATACGCAGTATTTT. Amino acid sequence: CSSGRQDTQYF. The V and J genes are TRBV29-1 and TRBJ2-3; no reliable D call. Germline values: CDR1 SQVTM, CDR2 ANQGSEA. The CDR3 has 11 amino acids. Trimming took off 8 bases at V and 5 bases at J, with 11 bases between the two ends.

V gene TRBV11-2 combines with J gene TRBJ2-2; possible D gene TRBD1, 5 bases. There are 14 residues in the CDR3. Trimming took 5 bases from V and 3 from J, leaving 10 bases between them. Germline V gene sequence: CDR1 SGHAT, CDR2 FQNNGV. The CDR3 DNA is TGTGCCAGCAGCGCGACAGTACACACCGGGGAGCTGTTTTTT. It encodes CASSATVHTGELFF. Full variable domain (missing parts from reference TRBV11-2 and TRBJ2-2): EAGVAQSPRYKIIEKRQSVAFWCNPISGHATLYWYQQILGQGPKLLIQFQNNGVVDDSQLPKDRFSAERLKGVDSTLKIQPAKLEDSAVYLCASSATVHTGELFFGEGSRLTVL.

This chain links TRBV2 with TRBJ2-3; 9 nucleotides line up with TRBD2. V gave up 8 bases and J gave up 4 bases; unmatched junction bases: 7. Germline loops: CDR1 SNHLY, CDR2 FYNNEI. This CDR3 is built from 14 residues. As DNA, the CDR3 is TGTGCCAGCGAAGGCGGGAGGGCGGCAGATACGCAGTATTTT. Amino acid sequence: CASEGGRAADTQYF.